The 4 T cell receptor beta chains listed next were all sequenced from one sample in a study of molecular identifiers for immune sequencing clone quantification. MiXCR, run by TCRdb on the PCR reads, gives a single entry per CDR3 protein. There are hundreds of thousands of distinct CDR3 sequences in the sample; roughly 24% occur only once, and 0.65% to 0.95% lies in the top ten. Sequences were obtained from naive CD8+ T cells from blood, with Jurkat cell RNA spiked in. The subset is: FACS-sorted CD8+CD4-CCR7+CD45RA+ naive T cells. These receptors all stem from a human donor in good health. Some libraries in this study had Jurkat cell RNA spiked in.

This clonotype has a count of ten or more. A junction boundary mismatches the germline segment, possibly from a read error. The gene calls are TRBV12-3 or TRBV12-4 and TRBJ2-1; the match to TRBD2 covers 12 bases. This CDR3 comprises 15 residues. The CDR3: CASSLAGGTYNEQFF. The CDR3 DNA reads as TGTGCCAGCAGTCTAGCGGGAGGGACTTACAATGAGCAGTTCTTC.

Ten or more counts support this clonotype. The chain has TRBV7-9 and TRBJ1-2; D might be TRBD1 (5 bases). This CDR3 has 16 amino acids. The germline V gene encodes CDR1 SEHNR and CDR2 FQNEAQ (reference sequence). The ends were cut back, 1 base at V and 6 bases at J, with 18 bases in the middle. The chain's CDR3 is CASSLVVRDSLDGYTF. CDR3 DNA: TGTGCCAGCAGCTTAGTGGTCAGGGACTCTTTAGATGGCTACACCTTC.

In this sample, this clonotype turned up a few times. It may be a read error: a sequence one base away is much more abundant. This rearrangement joins TRBV6-1 to TRBJ2-1, with D uncertain. Germline CDR1 MNHNS, CDR2 SASEGT. This CDR3 is built from 10 residues. The CDR3 bases are TGTGCCAGCAGGTACAATGCGCAGTTCTTC. Its protein product is CASRYNAQFF.

This clonotype was counted ten times or more. This chain uses TRBV4-3 with TRBJ2-5; possibly TRBD1 for D (5 bases). The CDR3 has 15 amino acids. CDR1 and CDR2 (germline): LGHNA, YSLEER. V was trimmed by 0 bases and J by 5 bases, leaving 13 bases between them. The DNA for the CDR3 is TGCGCCAGCAGCCAAGAATCCTGGACATCGGAGACCCAGTACTTC. This codes for CASSQESWTSETQYF.